These 3 T cell receptor beta chains share one sample of origin, sequenced in a study of neurological immune-mediated disorders. The time point: longitudinal time-point 1 (baseline). TCRdb analysed the 5' RACE reads with MiXCR anew, one entry per CDR3 protein. The table has 70,000 to 75,000 distinct CDR3 sequences, approximately 14% seen once. The sequenced sample consisted of PBMCs. Receptors originate from a female donor with HTLV-1-associated myelopathy (HAM/TSP).

In this sample, this clonotype turned up many times. The chain employs TRBV11-2 and TRBJ1-4; D possibly corresponds to TRBD1 (5 bases). This CDR3 is 18 amino acids long. Per germline, CDR1 SGHAT and CDR2 FQNNGV. Trimming stripped 5 bases from V and 7 bases from J, with 26 bases between. CDR3 DNA: TGTGCCAGCAGCCCTGACCGGGGCAGACAAACGCGGGCTGAAAAACTGTTTTTT. Protein sequence: CASSPDRGRQTRAEKLFF.

This clonotype was recorded at least ten times. This chain connects TRBV5-1 to TRBJ1-3, with a weak D call TRBD1 (6 bases). The CDR3 length is 15 residues. Germline CDR1 and CDR2: SGHRS and YFSETQ. The V end was cut by 5 bases, the J end by 4 bases, with 16 bases between. The DNA of the CDR3 is TGCGCCAGCAGTCCACAGGGTGGCTTCGGAAACACCATATATTTT. The encoded protein is CASSPQGGFGNTIYF.

The table lists this clonotype with many counts. The V gene is TRBV15, the J gene TRBJ2-1; D possibly uses TRBD1 or TRBD2 (5 bases each). CDR1 is LNHNV and CDR2 is YYDKDF in the germline V gene (reference sequence). The CDR3 consists of 14 residues. Between the trimmed V and J ends, which lost 1 base and 6 bases, there was a span of 10 bases. The DNA of the CDR3 is TGTGCCACCAGCAGAGGAACGGGGCGCAATGAGCAGTTCTTC. This encodes CATSRGTGRNEQFF.